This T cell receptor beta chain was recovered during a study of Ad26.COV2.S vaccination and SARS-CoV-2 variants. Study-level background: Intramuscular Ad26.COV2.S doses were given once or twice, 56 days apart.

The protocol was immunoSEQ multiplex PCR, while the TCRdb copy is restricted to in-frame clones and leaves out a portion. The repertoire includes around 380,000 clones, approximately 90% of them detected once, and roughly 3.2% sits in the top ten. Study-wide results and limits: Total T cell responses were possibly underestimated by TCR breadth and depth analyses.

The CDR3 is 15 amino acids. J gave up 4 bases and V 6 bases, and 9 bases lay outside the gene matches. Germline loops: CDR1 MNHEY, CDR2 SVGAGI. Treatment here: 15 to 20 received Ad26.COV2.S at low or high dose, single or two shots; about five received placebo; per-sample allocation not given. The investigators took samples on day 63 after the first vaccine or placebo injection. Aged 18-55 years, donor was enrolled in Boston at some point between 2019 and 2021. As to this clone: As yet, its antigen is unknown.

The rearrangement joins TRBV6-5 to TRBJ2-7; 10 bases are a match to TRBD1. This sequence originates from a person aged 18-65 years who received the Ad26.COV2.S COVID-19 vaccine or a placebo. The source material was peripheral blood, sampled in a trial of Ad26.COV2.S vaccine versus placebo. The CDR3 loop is CASSPDRGLPYEQYF. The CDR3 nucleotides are TGTGCCAGCAGCCCCGACAGGGGGCTCCCTTACGAGCAGTACTTC.